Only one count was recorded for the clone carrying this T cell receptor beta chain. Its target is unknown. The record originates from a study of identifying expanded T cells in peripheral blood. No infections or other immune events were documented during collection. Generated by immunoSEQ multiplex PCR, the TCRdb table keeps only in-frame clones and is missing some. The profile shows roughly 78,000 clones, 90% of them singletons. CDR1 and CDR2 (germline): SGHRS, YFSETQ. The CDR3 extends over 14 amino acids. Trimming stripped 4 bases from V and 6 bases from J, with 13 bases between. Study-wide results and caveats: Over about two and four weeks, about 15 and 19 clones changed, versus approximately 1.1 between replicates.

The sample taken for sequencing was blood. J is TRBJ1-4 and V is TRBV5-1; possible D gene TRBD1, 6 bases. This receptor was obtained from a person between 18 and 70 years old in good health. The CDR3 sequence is CASSPGGGDEKLFF. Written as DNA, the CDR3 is TGCGCCAGCAGCCCCGGAGGGGGGGATGAAAAACTGTTTTTT.